These 12 T cell receptor beta chains share one sample of origin, sequenced in a study of T cells in Graves' hyperthyroidism and ophthalmopathy. Authors of the study amplified TCR beta CDR3 regions from RNA transcripts. The study used the HTBI primer set for a first-round RT-PCR of the TCR CDR3. TCRdb reprocessed the multiplex PCR reads via MiXCR and lists one record per CDR3 protein. The table lists fewer than 400,000 distinct CDR3 sequences, around a sixth of them singletons. The sample taken for sequencing was blood. The receptors were gathered from a woman between 18 and 30 years old with Graves' hyperthyroidism that later progressed to Graves' ophthalmopathy.

This clonotype was seen many times. The rearrangement uses TRBV18 and TRBJ2-1; the D gene could be TRBD1 or TRBD2 (6 bases each). Germline CDR1 is KGHSH and CDR2 is LQKENI. Trimming removed 6 bases from V and 5 bases from J, with 17 bases in between. The CDR3 runs to 15 residues. The CDR3 loop reads CASSERGERNNEQFF. The CDR3 nucleotides read TGTGCCAGCTCGGAAAGGGGGGAGAGGAACAATGAGCAGTTCTTC.

This clonotype was detected a few times. This chain connects TRBV28 to TRBJ2-3; D possibly corresponds to TRBD2 (6 bases). Germline loops: CDR1 MDHEN, CDR2 SYDVKM. The CDR3 is 16 residues long. The ends were cut back, 4 bases at V and 3 bases at J, with 17 bases in the middle. The CDR3: CASSSTGTAGTDTQYF. As DNA, the CDR3 is TGTGCCAGCAGTTCCACCGGGACTGCTGGGACAGATACGCAGTATTTT.

There are a few counts of this clonotype. This chain links TRBV12-3 or TRBV12-4 with TRBJ2-1; D possibly corresponds to TRBD2 (6 bases). The CDR3 length is 18 residues. The ends were cut back, 0 bases at V and 0 bases at J, with 15 bases in the middle. The CDR3 here is CASSLAGGAPSSYNEQFF. The CDR3 nucleotides are TGTGCCAGCAGTTTAGCGGGGGGAGCGCCGAGCTCCTACAATGAGCAGTTCTTC.

This clonotype was recorded many times. In nucleotides, the CDR3 is TGTGCCAGCAGTCAGAGGGACACCGGCTCCTACGAGCAGTACTTC. It encodes CASSQRDTGSYEQYF. This rearrangement joins TRBV6-2 or TRBV6-3 to TRBJ2-7; perhaps TRBD1 as D (6 bases). CDR3 size: 15 residues. V was pared by 5 bases and J by 0 bases, with 14 bases between. Per germline, CDR1 MNHEY and CDR2 SVGEGT.

This clonotype was seen many times. The V call is TRBV28, the J call TRBJ2-7; 11 bases agree with TRBD2. The CDR3 sequence is 16 residues long. CDR1 is MDHEN, CDR2 SYDVKM, per germline. The J segment lost 6 bases and the V segment lost 3 bases, leaving 10 bases of the junction unmatched. This CDR3 reads CASSFEPGLAAGEQYF. The DNA of the CDR3 is TGTGCCAGCAGTTTCGAGCCGGGACTAGCGGCCGGCGAGCAGTACTTC.

This clonotype appeared many times. The chain has TRBV18 and TRBJ1-5; 11 bases are shared with TRBD1. Germline V gene data show CDR1 as KGHSH and CDR2 as LQKENI. CDR3 length: 15 residues. Trimming removed 2 bases from V and 6 bases from J; junction bases left unmatched: 3. In DNA, the CDR3 is TGTGCCAGCTCACCAGGACAGGGGGCAAGTCAGCCCCAGCATTTT. Protein sequence: CASSPGQGASQPQHF.

The sample holds many counts of this clonotype. The chain carries TRBV6-1 and TRBJ1-4; the D gene is possibly TRBD1 (5 bases). The V end was cut by 6 bases, the J end by 0 bases, with 5 bases between. CDR1 is MNHNS and CDR2 is SASEGT in the germline V gene. The CDR3 totals 13 residues. This chain's CDR3 is CASRTATNEKLFF. Here the CDR3 DNA reads TGTGCCAGCAGGACAGCAACTAATGAAAAACTGTTTTTT.

This clonotype was recorded only once. The chain couples TRBV5-8 to TRBJ2-7; 13 positions agree with TRBD2. After removal of 4 bases from V and 3 bases from J, the junction contained 10 bases not matched to a gene. CDR1 is SGHTS, CDR2 YDEGEE, per germline. The CDR3 is 17 residues long. The chain's CDR3 is CASSPTPGLAGYYEQYF. In DNA form, the CDR3 reads TGTGCCAGCAGCCCCACTCCGGGACTAGCGGGGTACTACGAGCAGTACTTC.

This clonotype was counted ten times or more. The chain employs TRBV28 and TRBJ1-2, with unresolved D. Germline lookup yields CDR1 MDHEN and CDR2 SYDVKM. The CDR3 loop spans 15 amino acids. Trimming shortened V by 4 bases and J by 8 bases, and 20 bases separated the two germline ends. The CDR3 DNA reads TGTGCCAGCAGTTCCGGTGGTACCCGGGCTTGGGGCTACACCTTC. This codes for CASSSGGTRAWGYTF.

In the case of this clonotype: A read error may be the cause here, since a much bigger clone is one base away. The CDR3 reads CASSYLGDYGYTF. The CDR3 coding sequence is TGTGCCAGCAGTTACTTGGGGGACTATGGCTACACCTTC. The chain joins TRBV6-2 or TRBV6-3 to TRBJ1-2; D may be TRBD1 (5 bases). This CDR3 has 13 residues. Germline V gene lookup returns CDR1 MNHEY and CDR2 SVGEGT. The V end lost 1 base, the J end lost 3 bases, and 6 bases lay between the germline ends.

This sequence joins TRBV6-5 and TRBJ2-7; 9 bases align to TRBD2. From germline, CDR1 is MNHEY and CDR2 SVGAGI. Trimming removed 2 bases from V and 3 bases from J; junction bases left unmatched: 17. This CDR3 comprises 19 residues. The chain's CDR3 is CASSYEALTTSGPYYEQYF. Written as DNA, the CDR3 is TGTGCCAGCAGTTACGAGGCCTTGACGACTAGCGGACCCTACTACGAGCAGTACTTC.

This clonotype occurred many times. V is TRBV7-4 and J is TRBJ2-1; the D gene could be TRBD1 or TRBD2 (5 bases each). The CDR3 is made up of 16 amino acids. The V end lost 5 bases, the J end lost 2 bases, and 16 bases lay between the germline ends. The germline V gene encodes CDR1 SGHVT and CDR2 SQSDAQ. CDR3 sequence reads: CASSPNGAEPYNEQFF. The DNA of the CDR3 is TGTGCCAGCAGCCCCAACGGGGCAGAACCCTACAATGAGCAGTTCTTC.